The clone carrying this T cell receptor beta chain appeared many times. Its antigen is not known. Using RNA template, CDR3s of TCR alpha and beta were amplified with iRepertoire arm-PCR. Input was roughly 85-400 ng of tissue mRNA or PBMC total RNA. Via MiXCR, TCRdb re-called the multiplex PCR reads, giving one row per CDR3 protein. The sample has tens of thousands of distinct CDR3 sequences, approximately 40% seen once. This entry belongs to a study of glioma-infiltrating T cells. Whole-study results and caveats: Gliomas, especially low-grade, showed above-expected tissue-blood divergence; non-neoplastic patients showed below. Only very few CDR3 sequences appeared in both tissue and blood.

The receptor was derived from a human donor with low-grade glioma or glioblastoma, undergoing nonglioma brain surgery, or in good health (not recorded which). Sequenced sample: glioma tissue, nonneoplastic brain tissue, or PBMCs (not recorded which).

CDR3 region: CASSLARHRYTEAFF. CDR3 DNA sequence: TGTGCCAGCAGCTTAGCGCGGCACCGGTACACTGAAGCTTTCTTT. The chain recombines TRBV7-2 with TRBJ1-1, with unresolved D. This CDR3 comprises 15 residues. V was pared by 0 bases and J by 3 bases, with 11 bases between. The V gene's germline CDR1 is SGHTA and CDR2 FQGNSA.